The entry that follows covers one TCR beta chain sequence. What it binds is unknown. There are 14 residues in the CDR3. Germline lookup yields CDR1 SGHNT and CDR2 YYREEE (reference sequence). V lost 4 bases, J lost 2 bases, and 4 bases stayed unmatched. Some clones are missing from TCRdb's copy, which holds only in-frame ones; the method was immunoSEQ multiplex PCR. The repertoire holds 150,000 to 200,000 clones, with 91% as singletons. This entry is derived from a study of T cell responses to AZD1222 COVID-19 vaccine. General study points: Baseline serology detected seropositivity in only five to seven AZD1222 recipients. Nearly half of spike-specific TCRs reportedly target variant regions that are unmutated in the B.1.351 and B.1.1.7 variants.

This specimen was peripheral blood, taken 28 days after the second AZD1222 dose. The chain has TRBV5-4 and TRBJ2-3; 7 bases align to TRBD1. The receptor was derived from an adult who received the AZD1222 COVID-19 vaccine. The CDR3 DNA reads TGTGCCAGCAGCCCGACAGGGTCCACAGATACGCAGTATTTT. Its translation is CASSPTGSTDTQYF. Full variable domain (missing parts from reference TRBV5-4 and TRBJ2-3): ETGVTQSPTHLIKTRGQQVTLRCSSQSGHNTVSWYQQALGQGPQFIFQYYREEENGRGNFPPRFSGLQFPNYSSELNVNALELDDSALYLCASSPTGSTDTQYFGPGTRLTVL.